This TCR beta chain stems from a study of technical replicates of blood from a few donors. The assay was immunoSEQ multiplex PCR, and TCRdb's table has in-frame clones only and misses some. Counted here are about 79,000 clones, 85% to 95% occurring once; the ten biggest clones make up roughly 0.26%. The CDR3 has 13 amino acids. Trimming removed 5 bases at V and 0 bases at J, with 7 bases between. In germline, CDR1 is LNHDA, CDR2 SQIVND (reference sequence). Specimen: T cells isolated from PBMCs. This chain uses TRBV19 with TRBJ1-1; TRBD1 is a possible D gene (5 bases). This receptor was obtained from a human donor in good health. CDR3 sequence: CASSVTVNTEAFF. The DNA for the CDR3 is TGTGCCAGTAGTGTGACAGTGAACACTGAAGCTTTCTTT.